This T cell receptor beta chain was documented in a study of T cells in Graves' hyperthyroidism and ophthalmopathy. V lost 3 bases and J lost 7; bases outside the gene matches: 12. This CDR3 contains 17 residues. CDR1 is MNHEY and CDR2 is SMNVEV in the germline V gene (reference sequence). This clonotype was observed many times. TCR beta CDR3 regions were amplified from RNA. Initially, a first-round RT-PCR of the TCR CDR3 employed the HTBI primer set. Via MiXCR, TCRdb re-called the multiplex PCR reads, giving one row per CDR3 protein. The sample has about 600,000 distinct CDR3 sequences; about 14% are singletons.

This TCR was recovered from a woman between 18 and 29 years old with Graves' ophthalmopathy. The gene calls are TRBV27 and TRBJ1-6, with 7 nucleotides matching TRBD1. Sequenced: blood. The CDR3 DNA follows: TGTGCCAGCAGTTTTGTTGGCCGAGGACAGGTCAATTCACCCCTCCACTTT. Protein: CASSFVGRGQVNSPLHF.